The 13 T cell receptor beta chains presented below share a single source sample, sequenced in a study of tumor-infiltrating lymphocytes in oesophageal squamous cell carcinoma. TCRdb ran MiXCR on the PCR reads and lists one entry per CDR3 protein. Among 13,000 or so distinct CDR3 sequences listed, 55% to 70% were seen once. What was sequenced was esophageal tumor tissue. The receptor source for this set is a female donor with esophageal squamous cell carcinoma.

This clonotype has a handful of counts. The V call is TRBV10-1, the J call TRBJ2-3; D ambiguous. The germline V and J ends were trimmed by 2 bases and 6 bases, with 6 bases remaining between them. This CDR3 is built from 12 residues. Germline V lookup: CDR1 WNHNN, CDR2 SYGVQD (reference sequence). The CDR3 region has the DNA TGCGCCAGCAGTGAGAGTAGGGATACGCAGTATTTT. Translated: CASSESRDTQYF.

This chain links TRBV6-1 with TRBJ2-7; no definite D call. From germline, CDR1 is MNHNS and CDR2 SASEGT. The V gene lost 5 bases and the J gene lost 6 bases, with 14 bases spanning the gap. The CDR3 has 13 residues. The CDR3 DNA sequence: TGTGCCAGCAGTACGCCCACACCGTCCGAGCAGTACTTC. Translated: CASSTPTPSEQYF.

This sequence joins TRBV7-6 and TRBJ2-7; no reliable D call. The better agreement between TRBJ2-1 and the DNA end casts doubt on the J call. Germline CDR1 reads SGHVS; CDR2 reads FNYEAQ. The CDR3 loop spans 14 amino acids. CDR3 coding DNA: TGTGCCAGCACCCCCGATAGTTCCTACAATGAGCAGTTCTTC. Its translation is CASTPDSSYNEQFF.

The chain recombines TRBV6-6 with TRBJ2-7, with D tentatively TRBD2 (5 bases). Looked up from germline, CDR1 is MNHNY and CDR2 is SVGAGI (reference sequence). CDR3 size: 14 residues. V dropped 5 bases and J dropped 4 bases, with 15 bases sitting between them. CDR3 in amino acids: CASSDPAEVYEQYF. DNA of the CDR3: TGTGCCAGCAGTGACCCCGCGGAGGTTTACGAGCAGTACTTC.

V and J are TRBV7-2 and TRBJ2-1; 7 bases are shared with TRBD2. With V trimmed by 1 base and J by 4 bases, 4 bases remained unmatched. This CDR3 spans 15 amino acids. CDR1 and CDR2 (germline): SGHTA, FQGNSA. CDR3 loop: CASSLVASGYNEQFF. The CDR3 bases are TGTGCCAGCAGCTTAGTAGCTAGCGGATACAATGAGCAGTTCTTC.

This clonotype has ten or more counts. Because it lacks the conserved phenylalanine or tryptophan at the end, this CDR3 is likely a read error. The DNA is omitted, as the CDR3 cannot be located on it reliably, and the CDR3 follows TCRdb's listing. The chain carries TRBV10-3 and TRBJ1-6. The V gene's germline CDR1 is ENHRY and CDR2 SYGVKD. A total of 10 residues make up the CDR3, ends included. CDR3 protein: CAISELGLAG.

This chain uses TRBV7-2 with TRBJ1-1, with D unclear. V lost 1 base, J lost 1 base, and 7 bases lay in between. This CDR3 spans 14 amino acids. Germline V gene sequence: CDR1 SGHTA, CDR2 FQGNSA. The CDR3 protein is CASSLVGGNTEAFF. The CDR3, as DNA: TGTGCCAGCAGCTTAGTCGGCGGGAACACTGAAGCTTTCTTT.

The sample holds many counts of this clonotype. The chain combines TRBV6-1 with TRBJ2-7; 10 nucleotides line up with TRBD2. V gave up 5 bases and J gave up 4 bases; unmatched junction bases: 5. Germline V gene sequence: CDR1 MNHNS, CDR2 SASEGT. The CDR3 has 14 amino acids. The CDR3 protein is CASSPGLAYYEQYF. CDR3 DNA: TGTGCCAGCAGTCCGGGACTAGCGTATTACGAGCAGTACTTC.

The DNA of the CDR3 is TGTGCCAGCAGGCGCCTAGGGGATGAGCAGTTCTTC. Its protein product is CASRRLGDEQFF. This sequence joins TRBV7-2 and TRBJ2-7; weak D call: TRBD1 (5 bases). Judging by the DNA end, TRBJ2-1 fits better; the J call may be wrong. Germline CDR1 SGHTA, CDR2 FQGNSA. The CDR3 runs 12 residues.

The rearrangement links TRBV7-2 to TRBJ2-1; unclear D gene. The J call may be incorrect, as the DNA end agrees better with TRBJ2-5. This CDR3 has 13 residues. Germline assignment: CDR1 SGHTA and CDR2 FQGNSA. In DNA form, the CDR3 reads TGTGCCAGCAGCTGGGGTCGGTCTGGGACCCAGTACTTC. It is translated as CASSWGRSGTQYF.

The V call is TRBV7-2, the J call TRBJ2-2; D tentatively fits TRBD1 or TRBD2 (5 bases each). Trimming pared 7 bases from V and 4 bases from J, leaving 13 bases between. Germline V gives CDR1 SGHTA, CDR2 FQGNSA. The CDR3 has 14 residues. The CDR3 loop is CASIGAASTGELFF. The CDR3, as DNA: TGTGCCAGCATCGGGGCGGCCAGCACCGGGGAGCTGTTTTTT. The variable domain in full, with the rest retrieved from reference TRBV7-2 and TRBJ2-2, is GAGVSQSPSNKVTEKGKDVELRCDPISGHTALYWYRQSLGQGLEFLIYFQGNSAPDKSGLPSDRFSAERTGGSVSTLTIQRTQQEDSAVYLCASIGAASTGELFFGEGSRLTVL.

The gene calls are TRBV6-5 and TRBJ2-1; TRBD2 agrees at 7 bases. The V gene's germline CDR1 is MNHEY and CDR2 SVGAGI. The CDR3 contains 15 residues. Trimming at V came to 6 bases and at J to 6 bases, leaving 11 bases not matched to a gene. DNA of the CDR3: TGTGCCAGCAGCGATTGGACTAGTGATGGCAATGAGCAGTTCTTC. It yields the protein CASSDWTSDGNEQFF.

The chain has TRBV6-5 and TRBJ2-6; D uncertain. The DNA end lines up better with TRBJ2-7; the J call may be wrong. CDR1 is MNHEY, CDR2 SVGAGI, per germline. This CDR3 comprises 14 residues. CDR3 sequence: CASSYSGYSYEQYF. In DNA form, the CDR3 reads TGTGCCAGCAGTTACTCTGGGTACTCCTACGAGCAGTACTTC.